This record covers a single T cell receptor beta chain. Its antigen is undetermined. The V end was cut by 2 bases, the J end by 4 bases, with 27 bases between. This CDR3 contains 19 residues. The germline CDR1 and CDR2 sequences are SGHNT and YYREEE (reference sequence). These data are taken from a study of OX40 agonist ivuxolimab in advanced cancers. Overall study context: Patients receiving dose escalation had hepatocellular carcinoma, melanoma, renal cell or head and neck cancer. Three patients, one with hepatocellular carcinoma and two with cutaneous melanoma, responded partially.

Whole-study results and caveats: Among some nonresponders, normalized T-cell clonal expansion was also low. By week 6 at 0.1 to 3.0 mg/kg, blood CD4+ and CD8+ T cells had expanded clonally.

Method: immunoSEQ multiplex PCR; TCRdb's copy keeps in-frame clones and lacks some. The data contain 100,000 to 150,000 clones, 85% to 95% of them singletons. Sequencing used CD4+ or CD8+ T cells sorted from blood, obtained in a trial of the OX40 agonist ivuxolimab. This chain uses TRBV5-4 with TRBJ1-2; D gene uncertain. This clonotype originated in an adult with an advanced solid tumor such as melanoma, head and neck, liver or kidney cancer. DNA for the CDR3: TGTGCCAGCAGCTTTGTAATCCAACTCTGGCGCGCCAACCTCTATGGCTACACCTTC. It translates to CASSFVIQLWRANLYGYTF.